This T cell receptor (beta chain) derives from a study of cytomegalovirus exposure and HLA in healthy donors. From germline, CDR1 is SGHTA and CDR2 FQGNSA. The V end lost 2 bases, the J end lost 5 bases, and 12 bases lay between the germline ends. The CDR3 covers 14 residues. The approximately 120-subject validation cohort, separate from the 666-subject first cohort, included the donors. TCRdb keeps only in-frame clones here, not all; method: immunoSEQ multiplex PCR. This table has around 70,000 clones, about 93% appearing once. Sequencing was done on a sample of PBMCs. J is TRBJ1-1 and V is TRBV7-2; no clear D gene. The TCR comes from a young woman in good health and CMV-seronegative. DNA for the CDR3: TGTGCCAGCAGCTTAACTGGAGTGTGGACTGAAGCTTTCTTT. Translating it yields CASSLTGVWTEAFF.